These T cell receptor beta chains were read from a single sample in a study of Ad26.COV2.S vaccination and SARS-CoV-2 variants. The data were produced by immunoSEQ multiplex PCR, yet TCRdb's version contains in-frame clones alone and is incomplete. The sample yields about 350,000 clones, 92% seen once. The sample was peripheral blood, taken after recovery from COVID-19. The receptor set was obtained from a human donor who had recovered from COVID-19. Each CDR3 is given with its conserved first and last residue.

v_call cdr3_aa
TRBV5-8 CASSLQGLGEKWDQPQHF
TRBV5-1 CASSSSAGGKAFF
TRBV27 CASNFQGGQTGELFF
TRBV6-5 CASGTGEGEQFF
TRBV6-5 CASSYSRQANYGYTF
TRBV7-6 CASSLGTSLGGELFF
TRBV5-6 CASSLVAGGNEQYF
TRBV11-3 CASSSGLAGGYTGELFF
TRBV6-5 CASSLTGAFNQPQHF
TRBV5-6 CASRTGLNYGYTF
TRBV10-2 CASSEWGWDRVADTQYF
TRBV18 CASSPPVPMNTEAFF
TRBV27 CASSLTDGFLSEQYF
TRBV9 CASSADTENSPLHF
TRBV27 CASSFRGSYNSPLHF
TRBV5-4 CASSSSAYGYTF
TRBV7-8 CASSSSRSSYNSPLHF
TRBV19 CASSPGQGANYGYTF
TRBV19 CASSAPSGWTGELFF
TRBV7-3 CASSDGKGPRTF
TRBV10-2 CASSESGRARGSSDEQFF
TRBV27 CATSIKGQGLTGELFF
TRBV2 CASSRTGKNIQYF
TRBV5-1 CASSLNRGSTDTQYF
TRBV11-2 CASSLGDRVKIHTEAFF
TRBV11-2 CASSLIRTTGNEQFF
TRBV10-3 CAITAGLQETQYF
TRBV19 CASRPDSLVGNTIYF
TRBV7-2 CASSLAILAGGPAQYF
TRBV10-1 CATRRGPSGELFF
TRBV7-2 CASSFDDREAFF
TRBV3-1/TRBV3-2 CASSQDLQAWGSPLHF
TRBV10-1 CASSRDRENIQYF
TRBV6-5 CASSYPLSSGNTIYF
TRBV10-3 CAISETYNSGNEQFF
TRBV6-5 CASSYWAGAEAFF
TRBV9 CASSPSGTGTTEAFF
TRBV28 CASSLLMGHQYEQYF
TRBV6-6 CASRPTPLANQPQHF
TRBV9 CASSAAGRLAGNNEQFF
TRBV6-2/TRBV6-3 CASSPPGLEDNEQFF
TRBV11-2 CASSPDSTFSYEQYF
TRBV19 CASRGDRGLVSNQPQHF
TRBV6-2/TRBV6-3 CASSYGGYGYTF
TRBV6-1 CASSEALGGGALVPGYTF
TRBV18 CASSPNPGQGNYGYTF
TRBV27 CASSLSWDNNQPQHF
TRBV2 CASRFTGVGTEAFF